This T cell receptor (beta chain) appears in the sequencing data of a study of blood T cell repertoires in COVID-19. Study information: Samples taken during acute and convalescent COVID-19 were collected in the United States, Italy and Spain. From T cells, B-cell-depleted T cells, or PBMCs came the material, which was cDNA or gDNA.

Germline V gives CDR1 SGHTA, CDR2 FQGTGA. The CDR3 is 14 residues long. V was trimmed by 5 bases and J by 5 bases, leaving 16 bases between them. Measured with immunoSEQ multiplex PCR; TCRdb has only the in-frame clones, and not every one. The sample contains under 300,000 clones, around 86% of which appear only once. The TCR sequence derives from a man older than 75 with acute or convalescent COVID-19. The specimen sequenced was peripheral blood. The chain is built from TRBV7-3 and TRBJ2-7; possible D gene TRBD1, 8 bases. CDR3 in amino acids: CASSLQGGSDEQYF. The CDR3 DNA is TGTGCCAGCAGCCTACAGGGGGGGTCGGACGAGCAGTACTTC.